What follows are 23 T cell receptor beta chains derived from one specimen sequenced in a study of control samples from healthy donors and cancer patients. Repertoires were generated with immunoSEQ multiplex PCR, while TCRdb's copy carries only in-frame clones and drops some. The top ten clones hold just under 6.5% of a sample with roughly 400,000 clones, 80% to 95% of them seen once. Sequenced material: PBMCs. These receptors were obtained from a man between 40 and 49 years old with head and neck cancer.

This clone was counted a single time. This CDR3 reads CASSQDWAGGVGYTF. The CDR3 DNA is TGTGCCAGCAGCCAAGATTGGGCAGGGGGCGTTGGCTACACCTTC. The chain has TRBV3-1 (or the pseudogene TRBV3-2) and TRBJ1-2, with TRBD1 matching over 8 bases. CDR1 is LGHDT, CDR2 YNNKEL, per germline (reference sequence). The CDR3 loop spans 15 amino acids. J was trimmed by 7 bases and V by 0 bases; bases with no gene match: 7.

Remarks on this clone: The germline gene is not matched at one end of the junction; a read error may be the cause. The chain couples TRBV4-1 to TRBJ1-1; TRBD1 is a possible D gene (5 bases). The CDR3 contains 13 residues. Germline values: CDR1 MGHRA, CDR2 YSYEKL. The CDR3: CASSPRVNNEAFF. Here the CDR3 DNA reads TGCGCCAGCAGCCCCAGGGTGAACAATGAAGCTTTCTTT.

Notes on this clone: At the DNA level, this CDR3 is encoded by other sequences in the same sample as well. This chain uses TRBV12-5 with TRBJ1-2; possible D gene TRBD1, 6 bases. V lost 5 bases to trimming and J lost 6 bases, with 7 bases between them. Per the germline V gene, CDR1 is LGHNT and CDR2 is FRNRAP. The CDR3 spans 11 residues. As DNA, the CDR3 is TGTGCTAGTGGTACAGGGCATGGCTACACCTTC. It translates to CASGTGHGYTF.

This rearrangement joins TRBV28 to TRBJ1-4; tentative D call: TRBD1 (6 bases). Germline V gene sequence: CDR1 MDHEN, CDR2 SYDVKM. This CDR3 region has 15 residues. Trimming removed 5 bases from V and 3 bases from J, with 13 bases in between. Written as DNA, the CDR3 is TGTGCCAGCAGTCCCTGGGGGGGCGCTAATGAAAAACTGTTTTTT. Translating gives CASSPWGGANEKLFF.

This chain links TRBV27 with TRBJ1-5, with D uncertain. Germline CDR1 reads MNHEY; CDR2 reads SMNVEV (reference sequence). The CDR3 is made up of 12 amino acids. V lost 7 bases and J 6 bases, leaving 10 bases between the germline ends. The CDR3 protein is CASKSGGQPQHF. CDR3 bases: TGTGCCAGCAAATCAGGCGGTCAGCCCCAGCATTTT.

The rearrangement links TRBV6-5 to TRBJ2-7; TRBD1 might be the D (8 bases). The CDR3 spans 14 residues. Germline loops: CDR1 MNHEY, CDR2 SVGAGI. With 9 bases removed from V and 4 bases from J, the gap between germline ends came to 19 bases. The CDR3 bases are TGTGCCAGAACGTTGGACAGGGAGGGTTACGAGCAGTACTTC. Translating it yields CARTLDREGYEQYF.

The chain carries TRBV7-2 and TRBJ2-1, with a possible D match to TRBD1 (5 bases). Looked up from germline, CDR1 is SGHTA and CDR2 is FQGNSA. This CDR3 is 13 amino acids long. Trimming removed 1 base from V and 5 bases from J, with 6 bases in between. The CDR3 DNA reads TGTGCCAGCAGCTTAGGCAGGGACAATGAGCAGTTCTTC. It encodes CASSLGRDNEQFF.

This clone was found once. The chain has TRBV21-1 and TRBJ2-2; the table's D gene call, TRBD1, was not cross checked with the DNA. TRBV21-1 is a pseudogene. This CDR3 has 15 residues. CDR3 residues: CASSLKGQGTGELFF. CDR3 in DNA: TGTGCCAGCAGCCTTAAGGGGCAGGGCACCGGGGAGCTGTTTTTT.

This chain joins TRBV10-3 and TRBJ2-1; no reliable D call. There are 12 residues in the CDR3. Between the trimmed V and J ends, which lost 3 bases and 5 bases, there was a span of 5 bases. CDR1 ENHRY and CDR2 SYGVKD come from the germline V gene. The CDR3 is CAISESNNEQFF. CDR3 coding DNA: TGTGCCATCAGTGAAAGTAACAATGAGCAGTTCTTC.

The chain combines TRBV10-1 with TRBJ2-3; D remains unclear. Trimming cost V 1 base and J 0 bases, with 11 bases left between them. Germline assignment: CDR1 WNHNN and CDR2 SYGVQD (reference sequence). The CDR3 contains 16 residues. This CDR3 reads CASSEYGLTSTDTQYF. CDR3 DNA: TGCGCCAGCAGTGAGTACGGGTTAACGAGCACAGATACGCAGTATTTT.

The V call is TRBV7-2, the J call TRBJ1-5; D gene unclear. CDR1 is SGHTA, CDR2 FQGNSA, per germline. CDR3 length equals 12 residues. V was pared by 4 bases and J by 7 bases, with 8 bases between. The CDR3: CASSSPMQPQHF. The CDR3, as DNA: TGTGCCAGCAGCTCTCCGATGCAGCCCCAGCATTTT.

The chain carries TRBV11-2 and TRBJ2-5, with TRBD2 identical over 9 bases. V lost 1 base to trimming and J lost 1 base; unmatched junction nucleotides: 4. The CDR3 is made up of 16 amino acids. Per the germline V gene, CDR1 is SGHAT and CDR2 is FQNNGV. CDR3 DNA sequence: TGTGCCAGCAGCTTAGGGGCGGGACTAGCCCAAGAGACCCAGTACTTC. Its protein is CASSLGAGLAQETQYF.

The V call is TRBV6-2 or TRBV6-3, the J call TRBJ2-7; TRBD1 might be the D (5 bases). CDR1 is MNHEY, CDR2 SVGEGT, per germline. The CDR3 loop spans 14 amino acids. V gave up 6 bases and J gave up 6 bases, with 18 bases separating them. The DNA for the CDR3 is TGTGCCAGCAGCTCCCTCCAGGGTCGGGCCGAGCAGTACTTC. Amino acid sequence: CASSSLQGRAEQYF.

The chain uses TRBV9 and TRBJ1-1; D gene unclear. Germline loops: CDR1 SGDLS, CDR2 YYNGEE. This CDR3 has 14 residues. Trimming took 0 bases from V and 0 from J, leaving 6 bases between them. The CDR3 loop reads CASSVGSMNTEAFF. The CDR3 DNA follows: TGTGCCAGCAGCGTAGGGTCGATGAACACTGAAGCTTTCTTT. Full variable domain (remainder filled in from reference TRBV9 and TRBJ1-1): DSGVTQTPKHLITATGQRVTLRCSPRSGDLSVYWYQQSLDQGLQFLIQYYNGEERAKGNILERFSAQQFPDLHSELNLSSLELGDSALYFCASSVGSMNTEAFFGQGTRLTVV.

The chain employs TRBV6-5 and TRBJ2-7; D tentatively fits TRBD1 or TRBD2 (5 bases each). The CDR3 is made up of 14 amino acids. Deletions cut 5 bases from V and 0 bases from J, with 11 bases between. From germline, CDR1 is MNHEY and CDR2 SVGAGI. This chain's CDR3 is CASSQGPYSYEQYF. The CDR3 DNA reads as TGTGCCAGCAGTCAGGGACCGTACTCCTACGAGCAGTACTTC.

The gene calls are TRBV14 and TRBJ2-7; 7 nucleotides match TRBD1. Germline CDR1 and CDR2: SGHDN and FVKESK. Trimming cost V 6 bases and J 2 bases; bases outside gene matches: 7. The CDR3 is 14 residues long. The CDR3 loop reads CASRRGTETYEQYF. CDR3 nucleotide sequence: TGTGCCAGCAGGAGGGGGACAGAGACCTACGAGCAGTACTTC.

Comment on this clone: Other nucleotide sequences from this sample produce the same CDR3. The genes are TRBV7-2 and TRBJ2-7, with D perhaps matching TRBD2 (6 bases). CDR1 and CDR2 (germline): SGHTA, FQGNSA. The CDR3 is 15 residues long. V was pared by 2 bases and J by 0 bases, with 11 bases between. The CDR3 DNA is TGTGCCAGCAGCTTAAGGCGGGGCAACTCCTACGAGCAGTACTTC. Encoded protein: CASSLRRGNSYEQYF. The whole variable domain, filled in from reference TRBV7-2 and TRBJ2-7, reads GAGVSQSPSNKVTEKGKDVELRCDPISGHTALYWYRQSLGQGLEFLIYFQGNSAPDKSGLPSDRFSAERTGGSVSTLTIQRTQQEDSAVYLCASSLRRGNSYEQYFGPGTRLTVT.

The CDR3: CASSHRTRGDETQYF. In DNA form, the CDR3 reads TGTGCCAGCAGCCACAGGACCCGGGGCGACGAGACCCAGTACTTC. The chain uses TRBV14 and TRBJ2-5; D could derive from TRBD1 or TRBD2 (5 bases each). The CDR3 has 15 amino acids. Looked up from germline, CDR1 is SGHDN and CDR2 is FVKESK. Trimming stripped 3 bases from V and 5 bases from J, with 16 bases between.

The CDR3 DNA reads TGCGCCAGCAGCCAAGTGTTGCGGGGGGCAGATACGCAGTATTTT. Amino acid sequence: CASSQVLRGADTQYF. The rearrangement links TRBV4-3 to TRBJ2-3; 8 bases fit TRBD2. J lost 4 bases, V lost 1 base, and 4 bases had no gene match. The CDR3 length is 15 residues. Per the germline V gene, CDR1 is LGHNA and CDR2 is YSLEER.

CDR3 region: CATSVFPGGWVNEQYF. The CDR3 DNA follows: TGTGCCACCAGCGTTTTCCCGGGGGGATGGGTCAACGAGCAGTACTTC. The rearrangement joins TRBV24-1 to TRBJ2-7, with 7 bases aligning to TRBD2. This CDR3 is built from 16 residues. From germline, CDR1 is KGHDR and CDR2 SFDVKD. J gave up 5 bases and V 7 bases, and 16 bases lay outside the gene matches.

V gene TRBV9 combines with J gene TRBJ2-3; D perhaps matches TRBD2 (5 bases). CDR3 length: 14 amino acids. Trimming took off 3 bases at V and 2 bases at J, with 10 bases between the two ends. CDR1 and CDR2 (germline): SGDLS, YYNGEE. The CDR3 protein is CASSARLTTDTQYF. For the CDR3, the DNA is TGTGCCAGCAGCGCCCGACTAACCACAGATACGCAGTATTTT.

The CDR3 DNA reads as TGTGCCAGCAGCTCCGGGACTAGCGGGAGGGGACTACCGTACTACGAGCAGTACTTC. This sequence encodes CASSSGTSGRGLPYYEQYF. The J gene is TRBJ2-7, the V gene TRBV7-8, with 16 bases matching TRBD2. Germline CDR1 is SGHVS and CDR2 is FQNEAQ. J lost 3 bases, V lost 4 bases, and 12 bases had no gene match. This CDR3 is 19 amino acids long.

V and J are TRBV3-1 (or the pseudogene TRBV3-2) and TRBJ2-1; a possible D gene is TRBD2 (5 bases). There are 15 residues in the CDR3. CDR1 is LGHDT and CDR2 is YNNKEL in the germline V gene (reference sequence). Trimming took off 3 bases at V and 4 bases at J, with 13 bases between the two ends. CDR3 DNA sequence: TGTGCCAGCAGCCAGTCGGGGAGCCCTTACAATGAGCAGTTCTTC. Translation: CASSQSGSPYNEQFF.